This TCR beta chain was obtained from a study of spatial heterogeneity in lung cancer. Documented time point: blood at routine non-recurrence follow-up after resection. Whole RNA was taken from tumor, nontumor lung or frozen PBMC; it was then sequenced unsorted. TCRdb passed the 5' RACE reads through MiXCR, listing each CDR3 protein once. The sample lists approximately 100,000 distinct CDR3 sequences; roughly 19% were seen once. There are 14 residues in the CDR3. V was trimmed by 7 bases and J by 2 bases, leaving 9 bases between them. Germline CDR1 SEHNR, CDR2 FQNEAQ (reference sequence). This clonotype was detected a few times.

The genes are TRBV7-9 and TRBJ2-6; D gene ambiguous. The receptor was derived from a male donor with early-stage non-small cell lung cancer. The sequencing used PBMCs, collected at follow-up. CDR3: CASKGWTGANVLTF. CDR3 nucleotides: TGTGCCAGCAAAGGCTGGACTGGGGCCAACGTCCTGACTTTC.